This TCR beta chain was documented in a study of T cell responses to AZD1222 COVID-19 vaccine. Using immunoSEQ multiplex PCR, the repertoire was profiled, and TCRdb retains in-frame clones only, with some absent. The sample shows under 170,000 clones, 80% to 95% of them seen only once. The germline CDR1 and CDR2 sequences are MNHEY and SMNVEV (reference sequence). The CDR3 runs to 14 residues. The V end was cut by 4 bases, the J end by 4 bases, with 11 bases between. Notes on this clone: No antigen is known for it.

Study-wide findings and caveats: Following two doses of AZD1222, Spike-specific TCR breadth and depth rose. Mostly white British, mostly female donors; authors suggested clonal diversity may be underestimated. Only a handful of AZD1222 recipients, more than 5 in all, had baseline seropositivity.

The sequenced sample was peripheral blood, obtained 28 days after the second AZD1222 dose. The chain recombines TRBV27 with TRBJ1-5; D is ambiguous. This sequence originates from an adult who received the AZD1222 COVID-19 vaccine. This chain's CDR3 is CASSSLGSNQPQHF. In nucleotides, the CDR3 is TGTGCCAGCAGTTCCCTCGGGTCTAATCAGCCCCAGCATTTT.